The present TCR beta chain was sequenced within a study of T cell changes during pregnancy in multiple sclerosis. Clones were read by immunoSEQ multiplex PCR, and TCRdb kept only the in-frame ones, dropping some. The data show about 52,000 clones, 85% to 95% seen once. The V gene end was trimmed by 5 bases and the J gene end by 3 bases; junction bases not matched to a gene: 7. The CDR3 is 14 amino acids. Germline CDR1 reads SGHNT; CDR2 reads YYREEE (reference sequence). This sequence joins TRBV5-4 and TRBJ2-5, with 7 bases identical to TRBD2. The sequenced sample was CD4+ T cells from peripheral blood mononuclear cells, obtained in the third trimester of pregnancy. The sequence derives from a female donor with multiple sclerosis, enrolled in a pregnancy study. The CDR3 region has the DNA TGTGCCAGCAGGGAGGGACTAACCGAAGAGACCCAGTACTTC. It is translated as CASREGLTEETQYF.